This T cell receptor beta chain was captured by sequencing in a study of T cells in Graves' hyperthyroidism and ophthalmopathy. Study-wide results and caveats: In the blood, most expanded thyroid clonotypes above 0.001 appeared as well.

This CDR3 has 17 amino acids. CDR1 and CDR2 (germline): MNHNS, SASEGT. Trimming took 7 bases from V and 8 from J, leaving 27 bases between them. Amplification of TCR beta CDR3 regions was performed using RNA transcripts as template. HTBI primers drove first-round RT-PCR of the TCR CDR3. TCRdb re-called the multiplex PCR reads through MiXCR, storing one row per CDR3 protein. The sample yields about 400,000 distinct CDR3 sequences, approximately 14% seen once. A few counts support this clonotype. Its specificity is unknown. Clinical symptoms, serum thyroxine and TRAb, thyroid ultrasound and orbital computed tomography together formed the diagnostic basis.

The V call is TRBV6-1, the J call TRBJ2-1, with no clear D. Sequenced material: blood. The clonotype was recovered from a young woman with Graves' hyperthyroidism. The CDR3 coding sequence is TGTGCCAGCAATCTCGACAAGACCAGTGTTATGAACGATGAGCAGTTCTTC. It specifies CASNLDKTSVMNDEQFF.